The 32 T cell receptor beta chains reported below all come from one sample, sequenced in a study of T cell changes during pregnancy in multiple sclerosis. TCRdb keeps only in-frame clones here, not all; method: immunoSEQ multiplex PCR. The sample holds roughly 30,000 clones, around 89% seen once. The specimen comprised CD8+ T cells from peripheral blood mononuclear cells, sampled after pregnancy. All receptors come from a female donor with multiple sclerosis, enrolled in a pregnancy study.

The rearrangement uses TRBV6-1 and TRBJ2-5; D is perhaps TRBD2 (5 bases). The end of the DNA is better explained by TRBJ2-7, so the J call may be wrong. Per the germline V gene, CDR1 is MNHNS and CDR2 is SASEGT. There are 15 residues in the CDR3. CDR3 sequence (DNA): TGTGCCAGCAGTGAAGCTCGGGGTTTCTCCTACGAGCAGTACTTC. Translated, it gives CASSEARGFSYEQYF.

This clone was observed a handful of times. The chain employs TRBV19 and TRBJ1-1; D is undetermined. CDR1 and CDR2 (germline): LNHDA, SQIVND (reference sequence). The CDR3 has 14 amino acids. V was cut by 5 bases and J by 0 bases, with 10 bases left in between. CDR3 amino acids: CASSVPQMNTEAFF. As DNA, the CDR3 is TGTGCCAGTAGTGTACCACAGATGAACACTGAAGCTTTCTTT. Full variable domain (missing parts from reference TRBV19 and TRBJ1-1): DGGITQSPKYLFRKEGQNVTLSCEQNLNHDAMYWYRQDPGQGLRLIYYSQIVNDFQKGDIAEGYSVSREKKESFPLTVTSAQKNPTAFYLCASSVPQMNTEAFFGQGTRLTVV.

As concerns this clone: An end of the junction differs from the germline gene, which may be a read error. This chain connects TRBV7-9 to TRBJ2-5; 7 positions match TRBD1. Germline CDR1 reads SEHNR; CDR2 reads FQNEAQ (reference sequence). The CDR3 runs to 13 residues. The CDR3 coding sequence is TGTGCCAGCAGCCCCGTGGACAGGCCGGTTGTGCACTTC. Its translation is CASSPVDRPVVHF. Supplemented by reference TRBV7-9 and TRBJ2-5, the full variable domain reads DTGVSQNPRHKITKRGQNVTFRCDPISEHNRLYWYRQTLGQGPEFLTYFQNEAQLEKSRLLSDRFSAERPKGSFSTLEIQRTEQGDSAMYLCASSPVDRPVVHFGPGTRLLVL.

A single count supports this clone. The DNA for the CDR3 is TGTGCCAGCAGCCCGCCGGTCAGGGGGCGGGACAATGAGCAGTTCTTC. It specifies CASSPPVRGRDNEQFF. This chain connects TRBV5-5 to TRBJ2-1, with 8 positions matching TRBD1. Trimming removed 4 bases from V and 5 bases from J; junction bases left unmatched: 11. This CDR3 is built from 16 residues. Per the germline V gene, CDR1 is SGHKS and CDR2 is YYEKEE (reference sequence). The variable domain in full, with the rest retrieved from reference TRBV5-5 and TRBJ2-1, is DAGVTQSPTHLIKTRGQQVTLRCSPISGHKSVSWYQQVLGQGPQFIFQYYEKEERGRGNFPDRFSARQFPNYSSELNVNALLLGDSALYLCASSPPVRGRDNEQFFGPGTRLTVL.

The chain combines TRBV11-2 with TRBJ2-7; 9 nucleotides match TRBD1. Losses at the gene ends were 1 base for V and 3 bases for J; bases not matched to a gene: 4. CDR3 length: 15 residues. Germline CDR1 SGHAT, CDR2 FQNNGV. The CDR3 protein is CASSLVGTGFYEQYF. The CDR3 DNA sequence: TGTGCCAGCAGCTTAGTAGGGACAGGGTTCTACGAGCAGTACTTC.

V is TRBV4-3 and J is TRBJ2-5; the match to TRBD2 covers 7 bases. After removal of 4 bases from V and 3 bases from J, the junction contained 8 bases not matched to a gene. The CDR3 is made up of 15 amino acids. The germline V gene encodes CDR1 LGHNA and CDR2 YSLEER. The CDR3 loop is CASSPTAGTEETQYF. The CDR3 coding sequence is TGCGCCAGCAGCCCTACAGCGGGAACGGAAGAGACCCAGTACTTC.

The chain is built from TRBV28 and TRBJ2-2; TRBD2 aligns across 9 bases. Germline V CDR1 and CDR2: MDHEN, SYDVKM. The CDR3 extends over 17 amino acids. Trimming at V came to 1 base and at J to 5 bases, leaving 8 bases not matched to a gene. The CDR3 sequence is CASSLSSLAGPTGELFF. The CDR3 bases are TGTGCCAGCAGTTTATCCTCGCTAGCGGGACCGACCGGGGAGCTGTTTTTT.

The rearrangement uses TRBV2 and TRBJ2-3; 16 bases map to TRBD2. The germline gives CDR1 SNHLY, CDR2 FYNNEI. Trimming removed 8 bases from V and 4 bases from J; junction bases left unmatched: 15. The CDR3 runs to 19 residues. The CDR3 nucleotides are TGTGCCAGCTTCGGGACTAGCGGGAGGGCCTGGTTAGTCCCAGATACGCAGTATTTT. It is translated as CASFGTSGRAWLVPDTQYF.

The chain joins TRBV13 to TRBJ2-1; TRBD2 agrees at 10 bases. The CDR3 runs 15 residues. Germline assignment: CDR1 PRHDT and CDR2 FYEKMQ (reference sequence). The trim removed 4 bases at V and 11 bases at J, leaving 11 bases unmatched. Here the CDR3 DNA reads TGTGCCAGCAGCTGGGTGGGAGCGGGAGGGCCTCAGCAGTTCTTC. It specifies CASSWVGAGGPQQFF.

The V gene is TRBV7-9, the J gene TRBJ1-4; D possibly corresponds to TRBD1 (5 bases). CDR3 size: 16 residues. Looked up from germline, CDR1 is SEHNR and CDR2 is FQNEAQ (reference sequence). V lost 5 bases and J 7 bases, leaving 20 bases between the germline ends. CDR3 in amino acids: CASSLPTGWGGEKLFF. In DNA, the CDR3 is TGTGCCAGCAGCCTACCTACAGGCTGGGGGGGTGAAAAACTGTTTTTT.

The chain carries TRBV19 and TRBJ2-1; 14 nucleotides agree with TRBD2. CDR1 is LNHDA, CDR2 SQIVND, per germline (reference sequence). Unmatched junction bases numbered 5, after V lost 3 bases and J lost 4 bases. The CDR3 is 17 amino acids. The CDR3 DNA is TGTGCCAGTAGTATGGGACTAGCGGGAGTCGGGTACAATGAGCAGTTCTTC. Amino acids: CASSMGLAGVGYNEQFF. Complete variable domain (other parts from reference TRBV19 and TRBJ2-1): DGGITQSPKYLFRKEGQNVTLSCEQNLNHDAMYWYRQDPGQGLRLIYYSQIVNDFQKGDIAEGYSVSREKKESFPLTVTSAQKNPTAFYLCASSMGLAGVGYNEQFFGPGTRLTVL.

This clone is a singleton in its sample. The rearrangement uses TRBV28 and TRBJ2-2; maybe TRBD2 (5 bases). Germline V gene lookup returns CDR1 MDHEN and CDR2 SYDVKM. The CDR3 has 14 amino acids. V was cut by 3 bases and J by 3 bases, with 8 bases left in between. CDR3 region: CASSFTGDTGELFF. Here the CDR3 DNA reads TGTGCCAGCAGTTTTACCGGGGACACCGGGGAGCTGTTTTTT.

CDR3 bases: TGTGCTAGTGGTTTGCTCTACGAGCAGTACTTC. This translates into CASGLLYEQYF. The chain recombines TRBV12-5 with TRBJ2-7; no firm D call. In germline, CDR1 is LGHNT, CDR2 FRNRAP. The CDR3 runs to 11 residues. Trimming stripped 2 bases from V and 3 bases from J, with 2 bases between.

The chain carries TRBV11-3 and TRBJ2-7; tentatively, D is TRBD2 (6 bases). The CDR3 is made up of 14 amino acids. The germline V and J ends were trimmed by 5 bases and 2 bases, with 13 bases remaining between them. The germline V gene encodes CDR1 SGHNT and CDR2 YENEEA. CDR3 bases: TGTGCCAGCAGCCCGGGACTCGGCACCTACGAGCAGTACTTC. Its translation: CASSPGLGTYEQYF.

The CDR3 DNA reads TGCAGCGTTCGGACTAGCGGGAGTGGTTCGTATGAGCAGTTCTTC. Its protein is CSVRTSGSGSYEQFF. This chain joins TRBV29-1 and TRBJ2-1; 13 positions agree with TRBD2. V was clipped by 5 bases and J by 8 bases; unmatched bases: 9. The CDR3 runs to 15 residues. Germline V lookup: CDR1 SQVTM, CDR2 ANQGSEA.

This clone has only a few counts. The chain uses TRBV6-4 and TRBJ2-1, with a tentative D call TRBD1 (6 bases). The CDR3 contains 16 residues. Trimming took off 0 bases at V and 5 bases at J, with 14 bases between the two ends. Germline V gives CDR1 MRHNA, CDR2 SNTAGT. This CDR3 is CASSDSAGTPNNEQFF. For the CDR3, the DNA is TGTGCCAGCAGTGACTCGGCCGGGACACCAAACAATGAGCAGTTCTTC.

CDR3 sequence reads: CASSSETQYF. The DNA of the CDR3 is TGTGCCAGCAGCTCGGAGACCCAGTACTTC. The rearrangement joins TRBV7-9 to TRBJ2-5, with D unclear. Per germline, CDR1 SEHNR and CDR2 FQNEAQ (reference sequence). The CDR3 has 10 amino acids. V was pared by 4 bases and J by 5 bases, with 2 bases between.

V gene TRBV4-3 combines with J gene TRBJ2-3, with TRBD1 identical over 8 bases. V was clipped by 7 bases and J by 1 base; unmatched bases: 1. Germline V lookup: CDR1 LGHNA, CDR2 YSLEER. The CDR3 loop spans 13 amino acids. The CDR3 nucleotides are TGCGCCAGCAAGGGACAGGGCACAGATACGCAGTATTTT. This translates into CASKGQGTDTQYF.

The rearrangement links TRBV27 to TRBJ2-3; D may be TRBD1 (5 bases). Germline CDR1 and CDR2: MNHEY and SMNVEV (reference sequence). The CDR3 length is 13 residues. Trimming removed 2 bases from V and 4 bases from J, with 7 bases in between. The CDR3 coding sequence is TGTGCCAGCAGTTTACAGGGCCCAGATACGCAGTATTTT. This gives the protein CASSLQGPDTQYF.

This clone was seen only once. One junction end does not reproduce the germline sequence, and a read error may be involved. Here the CDR3 reads CASSLGPPLEPGDTQYF. The CDR3, as DNA: TGTGCTAGCAGCTTAGGGCCCCCGCTCGAGCCGGGGGATACGCAGTATTTT. The chain recombines TRBV7-7 with TRBJ2-3; D possibly corresponds to TRBD2 (5 bases). The CDR3 is made up of 17 amino acids. Germline V CDR1 and CDR2: SSHAT, FNYEAQ (reference sequence).

This sequence joins TRBV27 and TRBJ2-7; TRBD1 aligns across 8 bases. Germline CDR1 is MNHEY and CDR2 is SMNVEV (reference sequence). Trimming removed 8 bases from V and 3 bases from J; junction bases left unmatched: 12. The CDR3 has 15 residues. The CDR3 coding sequence is TGTGCCAGCTCCCCTAGCCGGGACAGGCTCTACGAGCAGTACTTC. It translates to CASSPSRDRLYEQYF.

The rearrangement links TRBV7-9 to TRBJ1-1; no clear D. V lost 5 bases and J 2 bases, leaving 3 bases between the germline ends. Germline assignment: CDR1 SEHNR and CDR2 FQNEAQ (reference sequence). CDR3 size: 11 residues. The DNA of the CDR3 is TGTGCCAGCAGCGTAAACACTGAAGCTTTCTTT. Translating gives CASSVNTEAFF.

V and J are TRBV5-1 and TRBJ2-7; D possibly corresponds to TRBD2 (6 bases). CDR1 is SGHRS and CDR2 is YFSETQ in the germline V gene. The CDR3 has 13 amino acids. V was trimmed by 3 bases and J by 3 bases, leaving 10 bases between them. The CDR3 spells CASSSGTGYEQYF. Here the CDR3 DNA reads TGCGCCAGCAGCTCCGGGACTGGCTACGAGCAGTACTTC.

This chain joins TRBV11-3 and TRBJ2-5; 11 positions agree with TRBD2. Germline V lookup: CDR1 SGHNT, CDR2 YENEEA. This CDR3 is built from 16 residues. After removal of 1 base from V and 5 bases from J, the junction contained 6 bases not matched to a gene. The CDR3 DNA is TGTGCCAGCAGCTTAGTAACTAGCGGGAGTGGTGAGACCCAGTACTTC. Its protein is CASSLVTSGSGETQYF.

The V call is TRBV5-1, the J call TRBJ1-1, with D hard to call. Per the germline V gene, CDR1 is SGHRS and CDR2 is YFSETQ. The CDR3 consists of 14 residues. V was cut by 1 base and J by 1 base, with 8 bases left in between. CDR3 loop: CASSLTRRNTEAFF. The CDR3, as DNA: TGCGCCAGCAGCTTGACGCGGCGGAACACTGAAGCTTTCTTT.

This clone was detected a few times. V usage is TRBV29-1 and J usage is TRBJ2-2; TRBD2 aligns across 8 bases. The CDR3 extends over 13 amino acids. The ends lost 7 bases at V and 2 bases at J; junction bases unmatched: 3. Germline V gives CDR1 SQVTM, CDR2 ANQGSEA. In DNA form, the CDR3 reads TGCAGCGCGAGCGGGAGTAACACCGGGGAGCTGTTTTTT. Protein product: CSASGSNTGELFF.

In this sample, this clone turned up once. V and J are TRBV18 and TRBJ2-1; tentatively, D is TRBD1 (6 bases). Trimming left V 8 bases short and J 9 bases short, with 14 bases between. CDR3 size: 12 residues. Germline CDR1 and CDR2: KGHSH and LQKENI. CDR3 in DNA: TGTGCCAGCCAGGGGCTAGGAACTGAGCAGTTCTTC. Protein: CASQGLGTEQFF.

The rearrangement joins TRBV5-6 to TRBJ2-7; 7 bases align to TRBD2. Trimming took 0 bases from V and 2 from J; bases not matched to a gene: 2. The CDR3 is 14 amino acids. CDR1 is SGHDT, CDR2 YYEEEE, per germline. The CDR3, as DNA: TGTGCCAGCAGCTTGGGGAGCGGGGCCTACGAGCAGTACTTC. Translated, it gives CASSLGSGAYEQYF.

The chain recombines TRBV27 with TRBJ2-6, with a tentative D call TRBD1 (6 bases). This CDR3 region has 17 residues. The V and J ends lost 5 bases and 2 bases respectively, with 16 bases between them. CDR1 MNHEY and CDR2 SMNVEV come from the germline V gene (reference sequence). The CDR3 protein is CASSQTSWGPGANVLTF. The CDR3 DNA reads TGTGCCAGCAGTCAAACATCGTGGGGGCCTGGGGCCAACGTCCTGACTTTC.

The rearrangement links TRBV7-9 to TRBJ2-1, with D perhaps matching TRBD1 (5 bases). Germline CDR1 is SEHNR and CDR2 is FQNEAQ (reference sequence). This CDR3 is 13 amino acids long. The V gene lost 3 bases and the J gene lost 8 bases, with 11 bases spanning the gap. DNA of the CDR3: TGTGCCAGCAGCTTTGTGGAGACAGATGAGCAGTTCTTC. Protein: CASSFVETDEQFF.

This chain's CDR3 is CASSLNARVQETQYF. The CDR3 DNA is TGTGCCAGCAGCTTGAACGCACGGGTTCAGGAGACCCAGTACTTC. The genes are TRBV5-6 and TRBJ2-5; D remains unclear. V was clipped by 1 base and J by 5 bases, with 15 bases between them. Germline loops: CDR1 SGHDT, CDR2 YYEEEE. The CDR3 consists of 15 residues. The whole variable domain, remainder taken from reference TRBV5-6 and TRBJ2-5, is DAGVTQSPTHLIKTRGQQVTLRCSPKSGHDTVSWYQQALGQGPQFIFQYYEEEERQRGNFPDRFSGHQFPNYSSELNVNALLLGDSALYLCASSLNARVQETQYFGPGTRLLVL.

V and J are TRBV7-9 and TRBJ2-5, with unresolved D. Germline assignment: CDR1 SEHNR and CDR2 FQNEAQ (reference sequence). The CDR3 consists of 13 residues. V lost 10 bases and J lost 4, with 16 bases in between. CDR3: CATEETPTETQYF. DNA for the CDR3: TGTGCCACCGAAGAAACTCCAACAGAGACCCAGTACTTC.